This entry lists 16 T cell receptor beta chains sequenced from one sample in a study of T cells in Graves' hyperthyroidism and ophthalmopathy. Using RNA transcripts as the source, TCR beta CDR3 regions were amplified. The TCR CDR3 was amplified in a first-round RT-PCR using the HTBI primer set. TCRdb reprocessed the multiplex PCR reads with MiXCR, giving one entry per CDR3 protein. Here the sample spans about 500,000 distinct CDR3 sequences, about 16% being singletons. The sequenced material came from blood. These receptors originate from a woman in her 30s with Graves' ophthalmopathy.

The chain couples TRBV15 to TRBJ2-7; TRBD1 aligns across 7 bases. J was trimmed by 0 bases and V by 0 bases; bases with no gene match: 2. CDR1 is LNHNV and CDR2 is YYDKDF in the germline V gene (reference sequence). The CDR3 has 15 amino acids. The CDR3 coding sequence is TGTGCCACCAGCAGAGAGGCAGGGGGCTCCTACGAGCAGTACTTC. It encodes CATSREAGGSYEQYF.

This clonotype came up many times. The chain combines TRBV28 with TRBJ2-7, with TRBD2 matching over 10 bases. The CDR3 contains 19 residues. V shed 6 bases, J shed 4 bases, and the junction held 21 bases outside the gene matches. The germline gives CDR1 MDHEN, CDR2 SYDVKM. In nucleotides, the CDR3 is TGTGCCAGCAGCAAACTCATTCTGCTAGCGGGAGCGGCCGGATACGAGCAGTACTTC. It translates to CASSKLILLAGAAGYEQYF.

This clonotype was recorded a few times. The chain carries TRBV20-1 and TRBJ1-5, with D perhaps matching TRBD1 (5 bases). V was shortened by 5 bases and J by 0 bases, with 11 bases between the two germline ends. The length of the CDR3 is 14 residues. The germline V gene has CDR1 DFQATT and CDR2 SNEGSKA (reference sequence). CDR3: CSAARGPSNQPQHF. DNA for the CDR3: TGCAGTGCTGCCCGGGGCCCTAGCAATCAGCCCCAGCATTTT.

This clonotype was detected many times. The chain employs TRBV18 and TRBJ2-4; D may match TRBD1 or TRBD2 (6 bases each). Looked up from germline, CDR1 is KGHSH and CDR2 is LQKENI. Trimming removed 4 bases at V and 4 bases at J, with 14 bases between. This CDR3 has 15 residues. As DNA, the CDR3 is TGTGCCAGCTCACTTTCCGGGGGACAAAAAAACATTCAGTACTTC. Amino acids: CASSLSGGQKNIQYF.

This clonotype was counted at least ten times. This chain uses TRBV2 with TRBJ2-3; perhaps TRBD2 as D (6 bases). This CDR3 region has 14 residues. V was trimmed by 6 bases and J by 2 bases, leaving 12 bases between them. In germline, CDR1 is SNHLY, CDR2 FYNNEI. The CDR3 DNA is TGTGCCAGCAGGGGACGGGGGATCACAGATACGCAGTATTTT. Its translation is CASRGRGITDTQYF.

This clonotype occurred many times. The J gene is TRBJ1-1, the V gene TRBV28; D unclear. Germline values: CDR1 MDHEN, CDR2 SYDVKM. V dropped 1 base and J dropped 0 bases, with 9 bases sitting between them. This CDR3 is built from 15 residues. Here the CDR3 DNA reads TGTGCCAGCAGTTTATACTTTTTCATGAACACTGAAGCTTTCTTT. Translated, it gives CASSLYFFMNTEAFF.

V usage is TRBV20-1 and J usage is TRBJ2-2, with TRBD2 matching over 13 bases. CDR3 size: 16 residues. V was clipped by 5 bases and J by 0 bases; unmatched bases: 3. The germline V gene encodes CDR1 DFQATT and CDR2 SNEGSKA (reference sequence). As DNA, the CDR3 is TGCAGTGCTGGGGGACTAGCGGGGCCGAACACCGGGGAGCTGTTTTTT. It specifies CSAGGLAGPNTGELFF.

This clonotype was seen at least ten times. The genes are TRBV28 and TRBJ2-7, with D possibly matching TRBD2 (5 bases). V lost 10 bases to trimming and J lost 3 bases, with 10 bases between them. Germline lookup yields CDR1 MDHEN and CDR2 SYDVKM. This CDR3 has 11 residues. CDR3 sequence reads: CATGSGYEQYF. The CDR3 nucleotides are TGTGCCACTGGGAGTGGCTACGAGCAGTACTTC.

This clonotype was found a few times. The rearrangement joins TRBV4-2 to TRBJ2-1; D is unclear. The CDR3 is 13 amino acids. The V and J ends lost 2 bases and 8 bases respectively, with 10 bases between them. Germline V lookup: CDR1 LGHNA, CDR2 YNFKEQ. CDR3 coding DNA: TGTGCCAGCAGCCAATCCCCGGTCGATGAGCAGTTCTTC. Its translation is CASSQSPVDEQFF.

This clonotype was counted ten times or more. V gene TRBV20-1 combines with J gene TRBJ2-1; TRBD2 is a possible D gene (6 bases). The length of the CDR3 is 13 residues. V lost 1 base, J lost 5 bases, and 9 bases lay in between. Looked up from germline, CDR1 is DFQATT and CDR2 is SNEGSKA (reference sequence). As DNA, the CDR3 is TGCAGTGCTAGAGGCGGGACCCACAATGAGCAGTTCTTC. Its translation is CSARGGTHNEQFF.

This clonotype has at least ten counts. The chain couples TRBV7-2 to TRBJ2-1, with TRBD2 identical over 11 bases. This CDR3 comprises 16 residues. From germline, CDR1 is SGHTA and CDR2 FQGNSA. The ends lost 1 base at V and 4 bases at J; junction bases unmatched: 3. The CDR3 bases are TGTGCCAGCAGCTTAGAAGGGACTAGCGGATACAATGAGCAGTTCTTC. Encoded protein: CASSLEGTSGYNEQFF.

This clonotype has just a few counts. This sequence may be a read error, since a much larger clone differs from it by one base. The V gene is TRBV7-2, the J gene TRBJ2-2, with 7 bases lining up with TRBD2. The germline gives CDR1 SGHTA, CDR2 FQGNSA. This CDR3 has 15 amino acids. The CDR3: CASSSTSFNTGEPFF. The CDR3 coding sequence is TGTGCCAGCAGCTCGACTAGCTTCAACACCGGGGAGCCGTTTTTT.

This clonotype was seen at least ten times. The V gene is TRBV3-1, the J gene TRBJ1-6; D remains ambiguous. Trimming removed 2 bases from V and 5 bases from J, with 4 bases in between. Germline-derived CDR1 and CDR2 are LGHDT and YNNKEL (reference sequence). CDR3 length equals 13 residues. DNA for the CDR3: TGTGCCAGCAGCCAATATGATAATTCACCCCTCCACTTT. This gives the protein CASSQYDNSPLHF.

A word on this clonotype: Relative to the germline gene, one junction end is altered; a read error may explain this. The CDR3 region has the DNA TGTGCTAGCAGCTTAGCCGTTGTAGGGCTAGCGGGAGCTCTCTCCTACAATGAGCAGTTCTTC. It yields the protein CASSLAVVGLAGALSYNEQFF. This sequence joins TRBV7-7 and TRBJ2-1; 10 nucleotides agree with TRBD2. Germline V gene lookup returns CDR1 SSHAT and CDR2 FNYEAQ (reference sequence). CDR3 size: 21 residues.

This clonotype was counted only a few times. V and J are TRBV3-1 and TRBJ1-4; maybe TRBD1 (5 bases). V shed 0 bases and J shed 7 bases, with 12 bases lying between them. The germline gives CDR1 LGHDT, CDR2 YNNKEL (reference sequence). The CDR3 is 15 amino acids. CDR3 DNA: TGTGCCAGCAGCCAAGAACCGGGGGTCGGTGAAAAACTGTTTTTT. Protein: CASSQEPGVGEKLFF. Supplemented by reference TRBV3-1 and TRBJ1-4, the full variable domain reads DTAVSQTPKYLVTQMGNDKSIKCEQNLGHDTMYWYKQDSKKFLKIMFSYNNKELIINETVPNRFSPKSPDKAHLNLHINSLELGDSAVYFCASSQEPGVGEKLFFGSGTQLSVL.

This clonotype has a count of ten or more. The CDR3 loop is CASSLEGQGDEQFF. In nucleotides, the CDR3 is TGTGCCAGCAGCTTGGAAGGCCAAGGGGATGAGCAGTTCTTC. V and J are TRBV5-8 and TRBJ2-1; D perhaps matches TRBD1 (5 bases). The CDR3 covers 14 residues. Trimming stripped 0 bases from V and 8 bases from J, with 12 bases between. From germline, CDR1 is SGHTS and CDR2 YDEGEE.